This section outlines one T cell receptor (beta chain) sequence together with its context. Followed over time, Seattle patients had been enrolled while infection was active. Per germline, CDR1 SGHTS and CDR2 YDEGEE. This CDR3 has 14 amino acids. J was trimmed by 7 bases and V by 4 bases; bases with no gene match: 6. These data are taken from a study of blood T cell repertoires in COVID-19. Study context: Some COVID-19 samples were acute and others convalescent; all came from the United States, Italy and Spain. The cDNA or gDNA used as material had been derived from T cells, B-cell-depleted T cells, or PBMCs.

Per the authors' pipeline: Estimated nucleated cell counts came from reference gene primer amplification. The table came from immunoSEQ multiplex PCR; TCRdb's copy has only in-frame clones and leaves some out. V and J calls and clone size follow that table, whereas D and trimming were derived from the DNA. The sample lists fewer than 300,000 clones; around 86% were seen once. The TCR sequence derives from a man aged 45 to 65 with COVID-19, enrolled during active disease. The chain joins TRBV5-8 to TRBJ1-4; 8 bases are a match to TRBD1. Material for sequencing was peripheral blood. The CDR3 reads CASSGGQGGEKLFF. In DNA form, the CDR3 reads TGTGCCAGCAGCGGCGGACAGGGCGGTGAAAAACTGTTTTTT.